This T cell receptor (beta chain) was found in a study of cytomegalovirus exposure and HLA in healthy donors. Primers: 60 Vbeta forward and 13 Jbeta reverse. The data were produced by immunoSEQ multiplex PCR, yet TCRdb's version contains in-frame clones alone and is incomplete. The sample lists around 200,000 clones; over 70% were seen once. General study points: Among immune exposure information, only CMV serostatus was available.

The CDR3 has 18 residues. CDR1 SGHTS and CDR2 YDEGEE come from the germline V gene. V was clipped by 4 bases and J by 3 bases; unmatched bases: 15. As for this clone: Its target is not known.

The sequence was collected from a woman in her 30s in good health and CMV-seropositive. The J gene is TRBJ1-4, the V gene TRBV5-8; 7 bases are shared with TRBD1. The sequenced sample was PBMCs. CDR3 nucleotide sequence: TGTGCCAGCAGCCATATCTTGACAGGGTGGGGAGCTAATGAAAAACTGTTTTTT. Translated, it gives CASSHILTGWGANEKLFF.